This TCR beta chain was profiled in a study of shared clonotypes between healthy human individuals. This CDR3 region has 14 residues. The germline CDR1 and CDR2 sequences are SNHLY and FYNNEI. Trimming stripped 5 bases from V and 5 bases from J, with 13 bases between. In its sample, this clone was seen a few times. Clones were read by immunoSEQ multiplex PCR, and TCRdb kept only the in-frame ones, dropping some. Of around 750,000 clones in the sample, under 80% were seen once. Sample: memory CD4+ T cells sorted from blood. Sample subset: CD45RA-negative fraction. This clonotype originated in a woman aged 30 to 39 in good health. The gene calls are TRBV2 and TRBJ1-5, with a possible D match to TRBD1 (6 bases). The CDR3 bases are TGTGCCAGCAGTATGAACTCAGGGGATCAGCCCCAGCATTTT. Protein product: CASSMNSGDQPQHF.